The 29 T cell receptor beta chains below all came from one sample that was sequenced in a study of cytomegalovirus exposure and HLA in healthy donors. PCR involved 60 Vbeta and 13 Jbeta primers. Some clones are missing from TCRdb's copy, which holds only in-frame ones; the method was immunoSEQ multiplex PCR. Recorded for this sample: tens of thousands of clones. Material for sequencing was PBMCs. Receptors originate from a male donor in good health and CMV-seronegative.

The chain carries TRBV2 and TRBJ1-5, with 7 bases matching TRBD1. The J segment lost 0 bases and the V segment lost 5 bases, leaving 7 bases of the junction unmatched. This CDR3 has 16 residues. Germline V gene sequence: CDR1 SNHLY, CDR2 FYNNEI. CDR3 region: CASSRDSLYSNQPQHF. The CDR3 nucleotides are TGTGCCAGCAGTAGGGACAGCCTTTATAGCAATCAGCCCCAGCATTTT.

The chain recombines TRBV6-1 with TRBJ1-2; possibly TRBD1 for D (5 bases). The CDR3 covers 12 residues. Germline V CDR1 and CDR2: MNHNS, SASEGT. Deletions cut 4 bases from V and 12 bases from J, with 15 bases between. The CDR3 here is CASSGPGPGDTF. The CDR3 coding sequence is TGTGCCAGCAGTGGCCCAGGGCCGGGGGACACCTTC.

V is TRBV19 and J is TRBJ2-7, with 7 positions matching TRBD1. This CDR3 contains 18 residues. The germline gives CDR1 LNHDA, CDR2 SQIVND (reference sequence). With 3 bases clipped from V and 1 base from J, the junction kept 15 bases outside the gene matches. CDR3 protein: CASSMIGTAKLHSYEQYF. CDR3 nucleotides: TGTGCCAGTAGTATGATCGGGACAGCCAAGCTTCATTCCTACGAGCAGTACTTC.

The V and J genes are TRBV7-6 and TRBJ2-3; 10 bases map to TRBD2. The length of the CDR3 is 16 residues. Germline CDR1 is SGHVS and CDR2 is FNYEAQ. V shed 2 bases, J shed 5 bases, and the junction held 7 bases outside the gene matches. CDR3 DNA: TGTGCCAGCAGCTTATCCGGAGCGGGAGGGGAAGATACGCAGTATTTT. Amino acids: CASSLSGAGGEDTQYF. The entire variable domain, with the rest obtained from reference TRBV7-6 and TRBJ2-3, is as follows: GAGVSQSPRYKVTKRGQDVALRCDPISGHVSLYWYRQALGQGPEFLTYFNYEAQQDKSGLPNDRFSAERPEGSISTLTIQRTEQRDSAMYRCASSLSGAGGEDTQYFGPGTRLTVL.

In nucleotides, the CDR3 is TGCGCCAGCAGCTGGGCGCTCGGGGTTGGGTCTGGGGCCAACGTCCTGACTTTC. Translated: CASSWALGVGSGANVLTF. The chain couples TRBV5-1 to TRBJ2-6; tentative D call: TRBD2 (5 bases). The V end lost 3 bases, the J end lost 1 base, and 17 bases lay between the germline ends. The CDR3 contains 18 residues. CDR1 SGHRS and CDR2 YFSETQ come from the germline V gene.

The chain couples TRBV7-9 to TRBJ2-3; TRBD2 might be the D (8 bases). The CDR3 is made up of 14 amino acids. Trimming pared 8 bases from V and 6 bases from J, leaving 18 bases between. Per germline, CDR1 SEHNR and CDR2 FQNEAQ (reference sequence). DNA for the CDR3: TGTGCCAGCCAAACGGGAGGGGGCTTGGATACGCAGTATTTT. As protein: CASQTGGGLDTQYF.

This chain links TRBV7-9 with TRBJ2-7; D perhaps matches TRBD1 (6 bases). V was cut by 4 bases and J by 5 bases, with 18 bases left in between. The CDR3 runs 15 residues. Looked up from germline, CDR1 is SEHNR and CDR2 is FQNEAQ (reference sequence). The CDR3 here is CASSSLTGYSDEQYF. The CDR3, as DNA: TGTGCCAGCAGCTCTCTAACAGGGTACTCAGACGAGCAGTACTTC.

This chain connects TRBV6-5 to TRBJ2-3; possibly TRBD2 for D (5 bases). The length of the CDR3 is 13 residues. V shed 11 bases and J shed 3 bases, with 15 bases lying between them. From germline, CDR1 is MNHEY and CDR2 SVGAGI. The DNA of the CDR3 is TGTGCCGCCGGGGTAACGGGGACAGATACGCAGTATTTT. As protein: CAAGVTGTDTQYF.

The V and J genes are TRBV7-2 and TRBJ2-1; weak D call: TRBD2 (5 bases). Trimming removed 5 bases from V and 0 bases from J, with 17 bases in between. The CDR3 loop spans 17 amino acids. CDR1 and CDR2 (germline): SGHTA, FQGNSA. The CDR3, as DNA: TGTGCCAGCAGCCATCGGACTGGAAGTAGCTCCTACAATGAGCAGTTCTTC. This codes for CASSHRTGSSSYNEQFF.

This chain links TRBV6-1 with TRBJ1-5; the match to TRBD1 covers 7 bases. Trimming took 3 bases from V and 7 from J; bases not matched to a gene: 9. The CDR3 is 15 amino acids. From germline, CDR1 is MNHNS and CDR2 SASEGT. This chain's CDR3 is CASSDQGIGGQPQHF. The DNA of the CDR3 is TGTGCCAGCAGTGACCAAGGGATAGGGGGCCAGCCCCAGCATTTT.

The chain has TRBV6-5 and TRBJ1-1, with TRBD1 matching 7 bases. The CDR3 sequence is 14 residues long. Germline CDR1 and CDR2: MNHEY and SVGAGI. Trimming at V came to 5 bases and at J to 2 bases, leaving 5 bases not matched to a gene. The CDR3 DNA is TGTGCCAGCAGTCTCCAGGGGGATAACACTGAAGCTTTCTTT. This encodes CASSLQGDNTEAFF.

The chain employs TRBV7-9 and TRBJ2-1, with 8 bases fitting TRBD2. The CDR3 has 14 residues. Trimming cost V 5 bases and J 4 bases; bases outside gene matches: 4. Germline V gene data show CDR1 as SEHNR and CDR2 as FQNEAQ (reference sequence). CDR3 in amino acids: CASSGVAGYNEQFF. CDR3 in DNA: TGTGCCAGCAGCGGGGTAGCGGGATACAATGAGCAGTTCTTC.

The chain uses TRBV28 and TRBJ1-5; maybe TRBD1 (5 bases). The germline gives CDR1 MDHEN, CDR2 SYDVKM. Trimming took 3 bases from V and 6 from J, leaving 9 bases between them. The CDR3 has 13 residues. CDR3 protein: CASSLQGVQPQHF. CDR3 nucleotides: TGTGCCAGCAGTTTGCAGGGTGTTCAGCCCCAGCATTTT.

The chain employs TRBV5-1 and TRBJ2-5; tentatively, D is TRBD2 (6 bases). Matching the DNA end better, TRBJ2-7 makes the J call doubtful. CDR1 SGHRS and CDR2 YFSETQ come from the germline V gene. The CDR3 has 15 amino acids. CDR3 in DNA: TGCGCCAGCAGCTCGGGAGCGTTGCCCGCCTACGAGCAGTACTTC. Its protein product is CASSSGALPAYEQYF.

This rearrangement joins TRBV6-4 to TRBJ1-2; unclear D gene. Trimming shortened V by 2 bases and J by 6 bases, and 10 bases separated the two germline ends. Looked up from germline, CDR1 is MRHNA and CDR2 is SNTAGT. The CDR3 is 13 amino acids. The CDR3 is CASSDRSLNGYTF. The CDR3 DNA reads TGTGCCAGCAGTGACCGGAGTCTCAATGGCTACACCTTC.

This sequence joins TRBV19 and TRBJ1-5, with a weak D call TRBD1 (5 bases). The CDR3 contains 17 residues. V was shortened by 0 bases and J by 3 bases, with 15 bases between the two germline ends. Germline loops: CDR1 LNHDA, CDR2 SQIVND (reference sequence). The CDR3 loop reads CASSIDRPRGTNQPQHF. CDR3 nucleotide sequence: TGTGCCAGTAGTATAGATCGTCCCCGGGGGACCAATCAGCCCCAGCATTTT.

The gene calls are TRBV7-2 and TRBJ1-2, with 11 nucleotides matching TRBD1. This CDR3 has 16 residues. Germline lookup yields CDR1 SGHTA and CDR2 FQGNSA. With 7 bases clipped from V and 6 bases from J, the junction kept 13 bases outside the gene matches. CDR3 protein: CASKKDRGRVNNGYTF. The CDR3 nucleotides are TGTGCCAGCAAAAAGGACAGGGGGCGCGTTAATAATGGCTACACCTTC.

The gene calls are TRBV29-1 and TRBJ2-7, with a tentative D call TRBD2 (6 bases). CDR1 is SQVTM and CDR2 is ANQGSEA in the germline V gene. This CDR3 region has 12 residues. The V end lost 0 bases, the J end lost 4 bases, and 7 bases lay between the germline ends. CDR3 amino acids: CSVEDAGYEQYF. CDR3 DNA sequence: TGCAGCGTTGAAGATGCGGGATACGAGCAGTACTTC.

Comments on this clone: Additional DNA sequences in this sample encode the identical CDR3. The CDR3 nucleotides are TGTGCCAGCAGCGTTAGCGGGGGGGCCGCAGAGACCCAGTACTTC. Its protein product is CASSVSGGAAETQYF. V gene TRBV9 combines with J gene TRBJ2-5; 11 bases fit TRBD2. Germline assignment: CDR1 SGDLS and CDR2 YYNGEE. There are 15 residues in the CDR3. The trim removed 2 bases at V and 4 bases at J, leaving 4 bases unmatched.

This sequence joins TRBV14 and TRBJ1-2; tentatively, D is TRBD1 (6 bases). CDR1 SGHDN and CDR2 FVKESK come from the germline V gene. CDR3 length: 13 residues. Trimming removed 5 bases at V and 7 bases at J, with 14 bases between. The CDR3 region is CASSYTGLVGYTF. CDR3 coding DNA: TGTGCCAGCAGCTATACAGGGTTGGTTGGCTACACCTTC.

The chain uses TRBV13 and TRBJ2-2, with 9 positions matching TRBD2. J was trimmed by 5 bases and V by 4 bases; bases with no gene match: 11. The CDR3 sequence is 17 residues long. Germline V gene data show CDR1 as PRHDT and CDR2 as FYEKMQ (reference sequence). The CDR3 protein is CASSSTSSGRRTGELFF. For the CDR3, the DNA is TGTGCCAGCAGCTCAACCAGTAGCGGGAGACGTACCGGGGAGCTGTTTTTT.

Here the CDR3 reads CASSTTGSSYEQYF. The CDR3 region has the DNA TGTGCCAGCAGTACGACAGGGAGCTCCTACGAGCAGTACTTC. This chain joins TRBV6-5 and TRBJ2-7; TRBD1 matches 7 bases. Germline lookup yields CDR1 MNHEY and CDR2 SVGAGI. The CDR3 sequence is 14 residues long. V was clipped by 5 bases and J by 0 bases; unmatched bases: 4.

The genes are TRBV7-8 and TRBJ2-5; D is possibly TRBD2 (6 bases). The CDR3 loop spans 15 amino acids. Germline-derived CDR1 and CDR2 are SGHVS and FQNEAQ. Trimming removed 6 bases from V and 2 bases from J, with 16 bases in between. The CDR3 sequence is CASSSRTGTQETQYF. The CDR3 nucleotides are TGTGCCAGCAGTTCCAGGACGGGGACTCAAGAGACCCAGTACTTC.

The chain uses TRBV19 and TRBJ2-1; 7 bases fit TRBD2. Germline CDR1 LNHDA, CDR2 SQIVND (reference sequence). V was clipped by 5 bases and J by 5 bases; unmatched bases: 6. The CDR3 runs 14 residues. The CDR3 loop is CASSASGANNEQFF. CDR3 nucleotide sequence: TGTGCCAGTAGTGCGAGCGGGGCAAACAATGAGCAGTTCTTC. Complete variable domain (other parts from reference TRBV19 and TRBJ2-1): DGGITQSPKYLFRKEGQNVTLSCEQNLNHDAMYWYRQDPGQGLRLIYYSQIVNDFQKGDIAEGYSVSREKKESFPLTVTSAQKNPTAFYLCASSASGANNEQFFGPGTRLTVL.

The gene calls are TRBV7-9 and TRBJ2-7; D is perhaps TRBD1 (6 bases). This CDR3 spans 15 amino acids. V gave up 1 base and J gave up 5 bases, with 15 bases separating them. Germline V lookup: CDR1 SEHNR, CDR2 FQNEAQ (reference sequence). DNA for the CDR3: TGTGCCAGCAGCTTAGGTGGTGAGGGGGTGAACGAGCAGTACTTC. The encoded protein is CASSLGGEGVNEQYF.

The chain combines TRBV7-2 with TRBJ2-7, with TRBD2 matching 7 bases. Germline V gene data show CDR1 as SGHTA and CDR2 as FQGNSA. The CDR3 consists of 17 residues. J gave up 2 bases and V 1 base, and 11 bases lay outside the gene matches. CDR3 coding DNA: TGTGCCAGCAGCTTAGTAGCGGGCTCTGGTAGCGCCTACGAGCAGTACTTC. Protein product: CASSLVAGSGSAYEQYF.

The chain joins TRBV7-9 to TRBJ2-7; D perhaps matches TRBD2 (6 bases). Trimming pared 0 bases from V and 2 bases from J, leaving 11 bases between. Germline assignment: CDR1 SEHNR and CDR2 FQNEAQ (reference sequence). The CDR3 has 15 amino acids. The CDR3 DNA follows: TGTGCCAGCAGCTTAGCGGGGGGTCATACCTACGAGCAGTACTTC. Its translation is CASSLAGGHTYEQYF.

V gene TRBV5-1 combines with J gene TRBJ2-5; perhaps TRBD1 as D (5 bases). The germline V gene has CDR1 SGHRS and CDR2 YFSETQ. V shed 0 bases and J shed 5 bases, with 14 bases lying between them. The CDR3 runs 15 residues. CDR3 in amino acids: CASSLDGAGRETQYF. DNA of the CDR3: TGCGCCAGCAGCTTGGATGGGGCAGGCAGGGAGACCCAGTACTTC.

This rearrangement joins TRBV19 to TRBJ2-7, with TRBD2 matching 7 bases. V gave up 1 base and J gave up 3 bases; unmatched junction bases: 3. The CDR3 totals 14 residues. CDR1 and CDR2 from the germline V gene are LNHDA and SQIVND (reference sequence). The CDR3 DNA follows: TGTGCCAGTAGTATAGCGGGAGGTGTCTACGAGCAGTACTTC. Its translation: CASSIAGGVYEQYF.